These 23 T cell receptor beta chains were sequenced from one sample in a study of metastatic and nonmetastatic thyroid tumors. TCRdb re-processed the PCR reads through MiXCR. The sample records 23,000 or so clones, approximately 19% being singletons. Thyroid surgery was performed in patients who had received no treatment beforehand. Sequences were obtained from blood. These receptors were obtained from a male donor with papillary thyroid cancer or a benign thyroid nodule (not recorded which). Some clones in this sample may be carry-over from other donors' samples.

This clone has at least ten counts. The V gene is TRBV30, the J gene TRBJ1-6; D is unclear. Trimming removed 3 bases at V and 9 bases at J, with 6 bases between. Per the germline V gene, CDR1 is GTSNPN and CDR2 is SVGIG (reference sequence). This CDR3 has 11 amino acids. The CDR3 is CAWRSGSPLHF. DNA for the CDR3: TGTGCCTGGAGGTCGGGTTCACCCCTCCACTTT.

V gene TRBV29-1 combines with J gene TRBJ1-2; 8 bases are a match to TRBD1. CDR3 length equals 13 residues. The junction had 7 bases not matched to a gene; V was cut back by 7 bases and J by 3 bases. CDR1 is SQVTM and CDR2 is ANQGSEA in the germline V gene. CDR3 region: CSGSEQGDYGYTF. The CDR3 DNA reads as TGCAGCGGATCAGAACAGGGGGACTATGGCTACACCTTC.

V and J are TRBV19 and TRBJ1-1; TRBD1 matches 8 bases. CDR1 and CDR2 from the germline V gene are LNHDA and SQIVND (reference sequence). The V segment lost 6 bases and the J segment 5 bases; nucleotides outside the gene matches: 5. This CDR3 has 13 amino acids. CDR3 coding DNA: TGTGCCAGTAGCGGACAGGGCAGAACTGAAGCTTTCTTT. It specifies CASSGQGRTEAFF.

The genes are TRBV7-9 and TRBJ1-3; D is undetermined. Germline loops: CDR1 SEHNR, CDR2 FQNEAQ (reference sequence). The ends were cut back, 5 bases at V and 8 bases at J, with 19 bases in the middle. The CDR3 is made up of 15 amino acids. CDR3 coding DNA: TGTGCCAGCAGCCCCCCCCCCCACACGGAGGACACCATATATTTT. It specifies CASSPPPHTEDTIYF.

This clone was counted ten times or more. CDR3 in DNA: TGCAGTGCTCCGACTAGCGGGAGGTCAGATACGCAGTATTTT. As protein: CSAPTSGRSDTQYF. The rearrangement joins TRBV20-1 to TRBJ2-3; 13 positions agree with TRBD2. The trim removed 5 bases at V and 4 bases at J, leaving 3 bases unmatched. CDR1 and CDR2 (germline): DFQATT, SNEGSKA (reference sequence). The CDR3 contains 14 residues.

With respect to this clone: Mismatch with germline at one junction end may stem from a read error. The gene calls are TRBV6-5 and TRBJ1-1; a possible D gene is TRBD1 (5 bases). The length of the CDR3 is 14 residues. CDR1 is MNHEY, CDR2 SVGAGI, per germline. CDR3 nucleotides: TGTGCCGGCAGTTACTCGAGAGGGGACACTGAAGCTTTCTTT. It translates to CAGSYSRGDTEAFF.

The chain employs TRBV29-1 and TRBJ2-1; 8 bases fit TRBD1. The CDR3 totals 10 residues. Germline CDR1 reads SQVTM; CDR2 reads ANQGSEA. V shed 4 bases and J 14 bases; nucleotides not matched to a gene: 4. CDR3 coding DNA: TGCAGCGTTGGGGACAGGCAGGAGTTCTTC. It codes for CSVGDRQEFF.

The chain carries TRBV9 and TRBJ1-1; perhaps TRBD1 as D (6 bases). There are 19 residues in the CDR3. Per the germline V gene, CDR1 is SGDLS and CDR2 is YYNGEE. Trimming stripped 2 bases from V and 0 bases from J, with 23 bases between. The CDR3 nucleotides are TGTGCCAGCAGCGTCCAAGCAAGGGCAGGGGCCGCTATGAACACTGAAGCTTTCTTT. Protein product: CASSVQARAGAAMNTEAFF. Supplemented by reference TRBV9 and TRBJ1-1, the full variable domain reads DSGVTQTPKHLITATGQRVTLRCSPRSGDLSVYWYQQSLDQGLQFLIQYYNGEERAKGNILERFSAQQFPDLHSELNLSSLELGDSALYFCASSVQARAGAAMNTEAFFGQGTRLTVV.

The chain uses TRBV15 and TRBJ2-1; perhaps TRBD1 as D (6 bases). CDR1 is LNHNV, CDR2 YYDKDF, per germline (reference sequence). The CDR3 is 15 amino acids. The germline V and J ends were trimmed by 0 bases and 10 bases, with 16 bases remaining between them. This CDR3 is CATSRDGGPEEEQFF. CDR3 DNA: TGTGCCACCAGCAGAGATGGGGGCCCCGAGGAGGAGCAGTTCTTC.

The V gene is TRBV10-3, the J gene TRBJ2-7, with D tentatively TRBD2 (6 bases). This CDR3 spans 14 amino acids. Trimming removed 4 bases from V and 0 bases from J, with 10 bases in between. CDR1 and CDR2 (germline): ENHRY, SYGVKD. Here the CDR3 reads CAISGSGVSYEQYF. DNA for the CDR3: TGTGCCATCAGTGGGTCGGGGGTCTCCTACGAGCAGTACTTC.

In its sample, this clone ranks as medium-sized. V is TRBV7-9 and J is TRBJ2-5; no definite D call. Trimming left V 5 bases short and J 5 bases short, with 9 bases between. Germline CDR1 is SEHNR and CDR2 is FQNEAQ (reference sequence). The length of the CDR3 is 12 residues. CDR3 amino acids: CASSLTVETQYF. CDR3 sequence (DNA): TGTGCCAGCAGCCTCACGGTGGAGACCCAGTACTTC.

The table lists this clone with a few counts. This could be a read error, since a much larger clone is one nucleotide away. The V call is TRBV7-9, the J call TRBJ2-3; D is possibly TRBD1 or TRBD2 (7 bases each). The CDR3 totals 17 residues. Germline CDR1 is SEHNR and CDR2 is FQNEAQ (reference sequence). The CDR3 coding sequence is TGTGCCAGCAGCCCCTTCGCCAACCCCGGGGGGACAGATGCGCAGTATTTT. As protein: CASSPFANPGGTDAQYF.

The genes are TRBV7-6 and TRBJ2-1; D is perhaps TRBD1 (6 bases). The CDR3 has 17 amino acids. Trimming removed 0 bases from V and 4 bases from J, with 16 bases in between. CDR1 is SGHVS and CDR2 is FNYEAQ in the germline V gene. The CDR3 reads CASSLAGTAQGYNEQFF. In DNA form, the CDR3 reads TGTGCCAGCAGCTTAGCCGGCACAGCCCAGGGGTACAATGAGCAGTTCTTC.

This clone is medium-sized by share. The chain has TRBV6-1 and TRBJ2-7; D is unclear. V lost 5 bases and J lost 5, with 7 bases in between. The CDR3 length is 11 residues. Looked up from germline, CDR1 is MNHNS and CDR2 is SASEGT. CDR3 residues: CASSTSNEQYF. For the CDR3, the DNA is TGTGCCAGCAGTACCAGTAACGAGCAGTACTTC.

The DNA of the CDR3 is TGTGCCAGCAGCCGCGGGGGGGACGGCACAGATACGCAGTATTTT. This gives the protein CASSRGGDGTDTQYF. The chain has TRBV11-3 and TRBJ2-3, with 9 bases lining up with TRBD2. The trim removed 5 bases at V and 1 base at J, leaving 4 bases unmatched. Germline V gene data show CDR1 as SGHNT and CDR2 as YENEEA. The CDR3 is 15 amino acids.

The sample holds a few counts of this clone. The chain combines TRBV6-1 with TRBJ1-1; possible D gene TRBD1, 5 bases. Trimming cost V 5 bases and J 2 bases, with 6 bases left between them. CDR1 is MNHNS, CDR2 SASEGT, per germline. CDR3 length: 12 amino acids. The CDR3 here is CASSTGNTEAFF. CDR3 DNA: TGTGCCAGCAGTACAGGTAACACTGAAGCTTTCTTT.

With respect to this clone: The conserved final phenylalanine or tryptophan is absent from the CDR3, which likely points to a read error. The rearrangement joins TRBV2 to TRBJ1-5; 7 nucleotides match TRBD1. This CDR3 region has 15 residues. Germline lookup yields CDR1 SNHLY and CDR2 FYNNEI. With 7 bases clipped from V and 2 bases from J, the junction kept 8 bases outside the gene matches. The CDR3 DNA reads TGTGCCAGCAATAGGGAGGGGGCGTGCAATCAGCCCCAGCATTTG. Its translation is CASNREGACNQPQHL.

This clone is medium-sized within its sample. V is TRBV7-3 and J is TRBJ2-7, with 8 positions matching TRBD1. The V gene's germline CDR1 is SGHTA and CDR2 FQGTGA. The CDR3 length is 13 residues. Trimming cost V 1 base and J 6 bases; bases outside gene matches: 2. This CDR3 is CASSLRQGSEQYF. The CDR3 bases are TGTGCCAGCAGCTTAAGACAGGGGTCCGAGCAGTACTTC.

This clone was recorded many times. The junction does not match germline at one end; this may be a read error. CDR3 DNA: TGCAGTGCTAGAGGGGACACAAATACGCAGTATTTT. Encoded protein: CSARGDTNTQYF. V and J are TRBV20-1 and TRBJ2-3; D may be TRBD1 (6 bases). The CDR3 consists of 12 residues. Germline V gene lookup returns CDR1 DFQATT and CDR2 SNEGSKA (reference sequence).

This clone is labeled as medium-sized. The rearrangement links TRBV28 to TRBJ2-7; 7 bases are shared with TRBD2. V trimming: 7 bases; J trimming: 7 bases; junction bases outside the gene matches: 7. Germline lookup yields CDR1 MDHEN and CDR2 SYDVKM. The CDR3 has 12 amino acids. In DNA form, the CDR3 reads TGTGCCAGCACCCCTTACGGGGGGGAGCAGTACTTC. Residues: CASTPYGGEQYF.

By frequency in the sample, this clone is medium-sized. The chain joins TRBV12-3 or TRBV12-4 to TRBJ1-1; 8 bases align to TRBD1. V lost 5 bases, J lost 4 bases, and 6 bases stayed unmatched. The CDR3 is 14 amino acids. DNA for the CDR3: TGTGCCAGCAGTCCCAGGGGGCGAGGCACTGAAGCTTTCTTT. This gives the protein CASSPRGRGTEAFF.

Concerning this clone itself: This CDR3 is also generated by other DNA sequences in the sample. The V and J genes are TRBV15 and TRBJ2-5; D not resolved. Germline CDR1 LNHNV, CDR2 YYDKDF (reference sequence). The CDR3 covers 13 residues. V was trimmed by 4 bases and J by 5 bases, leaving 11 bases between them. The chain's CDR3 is CATSIRRDETQYF. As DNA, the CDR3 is TGTGCCACCAGCATACGTCGCGATGAGACCCAGTACTTC.

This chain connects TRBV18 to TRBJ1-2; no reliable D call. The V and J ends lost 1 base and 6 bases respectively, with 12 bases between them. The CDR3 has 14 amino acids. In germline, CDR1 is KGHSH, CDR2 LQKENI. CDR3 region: CASSPRHGSDGYTF. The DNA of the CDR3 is TGTGCCAGCTCACCACGACACGGGTCGGATGGCTACACCTTC.